Following are 10 T cell receptor beta chains from one sample sequenced in a study of blood T cell repertoires in COVID-19. The protocol was immunoSEQ multiplex PCR, while the TCRdb copy is restricted to in-frame clones and leaves out a portion. The table has roughly 5,500 clones, more than 75% seen once. Sequencing used peripheral blood. These receptors originate from a human donor in a cohort sampled during active COVID-19.

This chain joins TRBV6-5 and TRBJ2-7; D is undetermined. The ends were cut back, 0 bases at V and 2 bases at J, with 14 bases in the middle. The CDR3 totals 16 residues. Germline V lookup: CDR1 MNHEY, CDR2 SVGAGI. CDR3 nucleotides: TGTGCCAGCAGTTACTCGAGGTTAGCTGATCCCTACGAGCAGTACTTC. Protein: CASSYSRLADPYEQYF.

The chain combines TRBV7-8 with TRBJ2-7, with TRBD2 matching 11 bases. Germline assignment: CDR1 SGHVS and CDR2 FQNEAQ. The CDR3 covers 19 residues. V lost 1 base, J lost 0 bases, and 11 bases stayed unmatched. DNA of the CDR3: TGTGCCAGCAGCTTAGTGGCTAGCGGGAGGAAAAGGAGCTCCTACGAGCAGTACTTC. Translating it yields CASSLVASGRKRSSYEQYF.

The genes are TRBV13 and TRBJ2-7, with D maybe TRBD2 (6 bases). This CDR3 region has 15 residues. Germline-derived CDR1 and CDR2 are PRHDT and FYEKMQ (reference sequence). V lost 5 bases, J lost 0 bases, and 14 bases lay in between. CDR3 residues: CASSPRGRSSYEQYF. DNA of the CDR3: TGTGCCAGCAGCCCCCGAGGGAGGAGCTCCTACGAGCAGTACTTC.

V gene TRBV28 combines with J gene TRBJ2-7; D call uncertain. Germline V gene sequence: CDR1 MDHEN, CDR2 SYDVKM. Trimming stripped 5 bases from V and 4 bases from J, with 21 bases between. This CDR3 has 16 residues. CDR3 in amino acids: CASSSDGTAERYEQYF. The CDR3 DNA reads as TGTGCCAGCAGTAGTGACGGAACCGCCGAGAGGTACGAGCAGTACTTC.

The chain couples TRBV2 to TRBJ1-1; perhaps TRBD1 as D (6 bases). The CDR3 covers 13 residues. Between the trimmed V and J ends, which lost 8 bases and 0 bases, there was a span of 10 bases. In germline, CDR1 is SNHLY, CDR2 FYNNEI. The CDR3 reads CASLRGMNTEAFF. The DNA for the CDR3 is TGTGCCAGCCTCAGGGGCATGAACACTGAAGCTTTCTTT.

J is TRBJ1-1 and V is TRBV7-2; perhaps TRBD1 as D (5 bases). The V and J ends lost 5 bases and 0 bases respectively, with 10 bases between them. Germline-derived CDR1 and CDR2 are SGHTA and FQGNSA. The CDR3 extends over 14 amino acids. The CDR3 coding sequence is TGTGCCAGCAGCAGACAGAACATGAACACTGAAGCTTTCTTT. This sequence encodes CASSRQNMNTEAFF.

V and J are TRBV29-1 and TRBJ2-7; 8 bases are shared with TRBD2. CDR1 is SQVTM, CDR2 ANQGSEA, per germline. This CDR3 is 15 amino acids long. Trimming at V came to 0 bases and at J to 6 bases, leaving 10 bases not matched to a gene. This CDR3 is CSVEDRTSLLREQYF. CDR3 nucleotide sequence: TGCAGCGTTGAAGATCGGACTAGCCTGCTTCGCGAGCAGTACTTC.

The rearrangement links TRBV27 to TRBJ1-3; no clear D. The germline gives CDR1 MNHEY, CDR2 SMNVEV (reference sequence). The V end was cut by 6 bases, the J end by 0 bases, with 18 bases between. CDR3 length equals 17 residues. The CDR3 bases are TGTGCCAGCAGCCCCACCCGTCGGACTAGCTCTGGAAACACCATATATTTT. This codes for CASSPTRRTSSGNTIYF.

The J gene is TRBJ2-7, the V gene TRBV7-2, with 7 bases aligning to TRBD2. Unmatched junction bases numbered 7, after V lost 1 base and J lost 7 bases. Per the germline V gene, CDR1 is SGHTA and CDR2 is FQGNSA. This CDR3 comprises 14 residues. DNA of the CDR3: TGTGCCAGCAGCTTAGATAGCGCCGGGGGGGAGCAGTACTTC. This encodes CASSLDSAGGEQYF.

V is TRBV28 and J is TRBJ2-3; 7 bases line up with TRBD1. The CDR3 extends over 14 amino acids. Trimming cost V 4 bases and J 1 base; bases outside gene matches: 2. Per the germline V gene, CDR1 is MDHEN and CDR2 is SYDVKM. The CDR3, as DNA: TGTGCCAGCAGTTCCGGACAGGGCACAGATACGCAGTATTTT. It codes for CASSSGQGTDTQYF.